The source of this T cell receptor (beta chain) is a study of post-analysis software for immune sequencing data. Study information: Several disease courses (relapsing-remitting, secondary progressive and progressive-relapsing) of multiple sclerosis were included.

Unique molecular identifiers featured in each of the TCR beta cDNA libraries. TCRdb analysed the PCR reads with MiXCR anew, one entry per CDR3 protein. The sample holds fewer than 900,000 distinct CDR3 sequences; more than 45% are singletons and the top ten take 4.9%. This clonotype occurred a few times. Its target is not known. General observations from the study: Samples prepared in the same batch strongly co-clustered by F measure. When compared against controls, multiple sclerosis patients showed significantly lower normalized Chao1 diversity. With TRBV5-6, TRBV5-1 and TRBV20-1 included, roughly five TRBV segments were more frequent in patients than in controls.

The CDR3 has 13 residues. CDR1 and CDR2 (germline): SNHLY, FYNNEI. The TCR was taken from a girl aged 10 to 17 with multiple sclerosis. J is TRBJ2-4 and V is TRBV2, with a weak D call TRBD1 (7 bases). The J call is doubtful: the DNA matches TRBJ2-7 better. What was sequenced was blood. The CDR3 nucleotides are TGTGCCAGCAGCGCGGGACAGATTTACGAGCAGTACTTC. Amino acid sequence: CASSAGQIYEQYF.